This T cell receptor (beta chain) was documented in a study of blood T cell repertoires in COVID-19. The CDR3 extends over 15 amino acids. The V gene end was trimmed by 5 bases and the J gene end by 4 bases; junction bases not matched to a gene: 8. Germline V gene data show CDR1 as MNHEY and CDR2 as SVGAGI. Produced via immunoSEQ multiplex PCR; TCRdb's table is partial and in-frame only. The repertoire includes about 250,000 clones, around 82% of them detected once, and about 3.6% sits in the top ten. The sequenced sample was PBMCs or T cells enriched from blood (not recorded which). The chain recombines TRBV6-5 with TRBJ1-2; 9 bases are a match to TRBD1. The receptor was derived from a woman in her thirties or forties who had been exposed to COVID-19. CDR3 protein: CASSPSGQGAYGYTF. Written as DNA, the CDR3 is TGTGCCAGCAGTCCCTCGGGACAGGGCGCCTATGGCTACACCTTC.